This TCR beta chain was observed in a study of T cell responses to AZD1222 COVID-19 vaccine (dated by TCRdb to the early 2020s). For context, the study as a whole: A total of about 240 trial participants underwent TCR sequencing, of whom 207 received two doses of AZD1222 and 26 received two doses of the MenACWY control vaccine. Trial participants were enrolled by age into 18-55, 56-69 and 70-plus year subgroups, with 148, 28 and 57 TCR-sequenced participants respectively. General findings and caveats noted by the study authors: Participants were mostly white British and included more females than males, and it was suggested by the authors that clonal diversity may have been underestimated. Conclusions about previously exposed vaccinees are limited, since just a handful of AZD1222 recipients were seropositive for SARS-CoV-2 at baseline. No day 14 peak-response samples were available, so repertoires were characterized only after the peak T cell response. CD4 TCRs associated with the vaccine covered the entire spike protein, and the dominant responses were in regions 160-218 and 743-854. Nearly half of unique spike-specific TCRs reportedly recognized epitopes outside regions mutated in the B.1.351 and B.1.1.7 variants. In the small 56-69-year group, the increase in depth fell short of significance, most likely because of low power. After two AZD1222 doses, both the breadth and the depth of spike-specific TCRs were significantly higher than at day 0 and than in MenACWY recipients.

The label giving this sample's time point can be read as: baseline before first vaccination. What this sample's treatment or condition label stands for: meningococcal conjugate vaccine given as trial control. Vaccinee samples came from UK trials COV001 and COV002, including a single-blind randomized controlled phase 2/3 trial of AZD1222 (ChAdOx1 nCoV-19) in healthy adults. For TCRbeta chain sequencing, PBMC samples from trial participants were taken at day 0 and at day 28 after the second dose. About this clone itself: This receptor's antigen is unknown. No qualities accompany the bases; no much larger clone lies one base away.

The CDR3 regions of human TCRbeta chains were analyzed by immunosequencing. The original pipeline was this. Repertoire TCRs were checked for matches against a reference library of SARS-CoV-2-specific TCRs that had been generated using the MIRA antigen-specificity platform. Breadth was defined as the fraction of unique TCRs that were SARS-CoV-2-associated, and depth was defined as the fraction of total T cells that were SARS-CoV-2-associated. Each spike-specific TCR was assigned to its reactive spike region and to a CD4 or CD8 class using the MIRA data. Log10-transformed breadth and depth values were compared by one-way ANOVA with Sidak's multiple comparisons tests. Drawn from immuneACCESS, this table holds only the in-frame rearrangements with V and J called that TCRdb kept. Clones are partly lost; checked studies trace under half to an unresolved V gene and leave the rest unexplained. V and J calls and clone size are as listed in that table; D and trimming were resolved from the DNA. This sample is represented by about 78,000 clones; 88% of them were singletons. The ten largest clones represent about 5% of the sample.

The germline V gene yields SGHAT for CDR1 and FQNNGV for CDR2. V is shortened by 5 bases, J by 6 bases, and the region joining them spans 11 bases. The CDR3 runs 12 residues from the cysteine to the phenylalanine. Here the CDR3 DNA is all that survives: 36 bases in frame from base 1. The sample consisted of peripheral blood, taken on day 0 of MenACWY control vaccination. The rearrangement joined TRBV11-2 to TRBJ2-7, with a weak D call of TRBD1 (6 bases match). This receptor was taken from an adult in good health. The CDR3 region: CASSGTGIEQYF. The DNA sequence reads TGTGCCAGCAGCGGAACAGGGATCGAGCAGTACTTC.